A selection of T cell receptor beta chains follows, all from one sample in a study of T cell repertoires in cytomegalovirus infection. These receptors' targets are unknown. Each CDR3 protein gets one entry after TCRdb re-called the reads with MiXCR. The profile shows around 570,000 distinct CDR3 sequences, about 39% of them singletons. This sample comprised cultured PBMCs, obtained from culture after CMV antigen stimulation. Source of these receptors: a human donor in good health (CMV status not recorded). Some clones in this sample may be carry-over from other donors' samples. The CDR3 runs from the conserved cysteine through the conserved F or W. A D gene is named only where the DNA matches it firmly. The size field is filled for only some rows; it gives once, few, many or a size class.

D gene	V gene	J gene	clone size	CDR3 protein	CDR3 DNA
-	TRBV12-3/TRBV12-4	TRBJ1-5	few	CASQGAGKPQHF	TGTGCCAGCCAGGGCGCGGGGAAGCCCCAGCATTTT
-	TRBV28	TRBJ2-3	few	CASSSPSGLTDTQYF	TGTGCCAGCAGTTCACCTTCAGGCCTTACAGATACGCAGTATTTT
-	TRBV11-2	TRBJ2-3	-	CASSSGGLHRADTQYF	TGTGCCAGCAGTTCCGGTGGCCTACACAGGGCAGATACGCAGTATTTT
TRBD2	TRBV7-6	TRBJ2-7	-	CASSLKAGGRTYEQYF	TGTGCCAGCAGCTTAAAAGCGGGGGGCAGGACCTACGAGCAGTACTTC
TRBD2	TRBV12-3/TRBV12-4	TRBJ2-7	-	CASSLSGGGPYEQYF	TGTGCCAGCAGTCTAAGCGGGGGGGGTCCCTACGAGCAGTACTTC
-	TRBV4-3	TRBJ2-2	-	CASGEPSTGELFF	TGCGCCAGCGGCGAGCCCAGCACCGGGGAGCTGTTTTTT
-	TRBV19	TRBJ2-1	-	CASSIGRSSYNEQFF	TGTGCCAGTAGTATCGGCAGAAGCTCCTACAATGAGCAGTTCTTC
-	TRBV5-6	TRBJ1-5	-	CASSRYTSQPQHF	TGTGCCAGCAGCCGATATACCAGCCAGCCCCAGCATTTT
-	TRBV20-1	TRBJ2-7	-	CSAAPPPHYEQYF	TGCAGTGCTGCCCCCCCACCTCATTACGAGCAGTACTTC
-	TRBV20-1	TRBJ1-2	-	CSAGTRTEGYTF	TGCAGCGCTGGAACCAGAACAGAGGGCTACACCTTC
-	TRBV11-3	TRBJ2-1	-	CASSLPSDEQFF	TGTGCCAGCAGCTTGCCCTCGGATGAGCAGTTCTTC
-	TRBV7-2	TRBJ2-7	many	CASSPRLFVNEQYF	TGTGCCAGCAGCCCCCGTTTATTCGTCAACGAGCAGTACTTC
TRBD1	TRBV7-2	TRBJ1-2	few	CASSSGTARGGYTF	TGTGCCAGCAGCTCCGGGACAGCGAGGGGAGGCTACACCTTC
-	TRBV6-2/TRBV6-3	TRBJ2-7	-	CASSETFFGGGGGKQYF	TGTGCCAGCAGTGAAACTTTTTTTGGCGGTGGGGGGGGCAAGCAGTACTTC
TRBD2	TRBV7-2	TRBJ2-2	-	CASHLKRGNTGELFF	TGTGCCAGCCACCTGAAGCGGGGGAACACCGGGGAGCTGTTTTTT
-	TRBV7-2	TRBJ1-2	few	CASSLEGGTNYGYTF	TGTGCCAGCAGCCTAGAGGGTGGAACTAACTATGGCTACACCTTC
-	TRBV6-1	TRBJ2-1	few	CASSQPGLRTYNEQFF	TGTGCCAGCAGTCAACCGGGACTCCGAACCTACAATGAGCAGTTCTTC
-	TRBV7-6	TRBJ1-3	-	CASSLGGYGNTIYF	TGTGCCAGCAGCTTAGGGGGGTACGGAAACACCATATATTTT
-	TRBV12-3/TRBV12-4	TRBJ2-7	-	CASSYVPGTTYEQYF	TGTGCCAGCAGTTACGTACCCGGGACCACCTACGAGCAGTACTTC
TRBD1	TRBV7-9	TRBJ1-6	few	CASSRTGANSPLHF	TGTGCCAGCAGTCGGACAGGGGCTAATTCACCCCTCCACTTT
TRBD1	TRBV12-3/TRBV12-4	TRBJ1-1	-	CASSPSGGYTEAFF	TGTGCCAGCAGCCCCTCAGGGGGGTACACTGAAGCTTTCTTT
-	TRBV7-9	TRBJ2-7	-	CASSSSPLDGHEQYF	TGTGCCAGCAGCTCCTCACCCTTAGACGGCCACGAGCAGTACTTC